Presented here are 26 T cell receptor beta chains from one specimen sequenced in a study of T cells in women clearing cervical HPV infection. Measured with immunoSEQ multiplex PCR; TCRdb has only the in-frame clones, and not every one. The sample has about 24,000 clones. Sequenced sample: blood buffy coat. The receptors were sampled from a woman aged 18 to 75 with a cervical HPV16 infection that either progressed to CIN3+ or cleared (not recorded which).

About this clone itself: The read ends 3 residues before the CDR3 terminus; that terminus is restored from the germline J gene. The chain uses TRBV7-9 and TRBJ2-4; TRBD1 aligns across 9 bases. The CDR3 is 14 amino acids. CDR1 is SEHNR and CDR2 is FQNEAQ in the germline V gene (reference sequence). The CDR3 is CASSVYRGQNGQYF. The sequenced CDR3 bases are TGTGCCAGCAGCGTTTACAGGGGGCAAAATGGT.

Worth noting for this clone: The CDR3 end falls 3 residues outside the read, so it is completed with the germline J gene. V gene TRBV20-1 combines with J gene TRBJ1-2, with 7 bases lining up with TRBD1. Germline CDR1 DFQATT, CDR2 SNEGSKA (reference sequence). V was clipped by 5 bases and J by 2 bases; unmatched bases: 5. The CDR3 is 13 amino acids. The part of the CDR3 DNA that was read is TGCAGTGCTGATGGGACAGAGAACTATGGC. It codes for CSADGTENYG. The full CDR3 reads CSADGTENYGYTF.

As concerns this clone: The DNA is left out, because the CDR3 cannot be placed on it with certainty; the CDR3 is given as TCRdb lists it. The chain combines TRBV10-3 with TRBJ1-2; TRBD1 is the table's D call, not checked against the DNA. The CDR3 is 17 amino acids long, termini counted. Per germline, CDR1 ENHRY and CDR2 SYGVKD. CDR3 sequence reads: CAISESQYFEGAYGYTF.

Details on this clone: Read coverage stops 3 residues before the CDR3 terminus; the germline J gene supplies the remainder. This chain links TRBV5-1 with TRBJ2-7; D may be TRBD2 (6 bases). Germline-derived CDR1 and CDR2 are SGHRS and YFSETQ. V lost 0 bases, J lost 2 bases, and 15 bases lay in between. CDR3 length: 16 amino acids. The CDR3 protein is CASSLGVVSGAYEQYF. The part of the CDR3 DNA that was read is TGCGCCAGCAGCTTGGGGGTTGTTAGCGGTGCCTACGAG. Combining the CDR3 with reference TRBV5-1 and TRBJ2-7 gives the whole variable domain KAGVTQTPRYLIKTRGQQVTLSCSPISGHRSVSWYQQTPGQGLQFLFEYFSETQRNKGNFPGRFSGRQFSNSRSEMNVSTLELGDSALYLCASSLGVVSGAYEQYFGPGTRLTVT.

The sequenced CDR3 bases are TGTGCCAGCAGCCAAGATCGCACAGGGAGGGGCGAG. Its protein is CASSQDRTGRGE. The complete CDR3 sequence is CASSQDRTGRGEQYF. This chain links TRBV14 with TRBJ2-7, with D perhaps matching TRBD2 (7 bases). The CDR3 end is not reached by the read, which stops 3 residues before it; the germline J gene fills it in. Deletions cut 0 bases from V and 6 bases from J, with 15 bases between. Germline V gene sequence: CDR1 SGHDN, CDR2 FVKESK. The CDR3 is made up of 15 amino acids.

A remark on this clone: The CDR3 end falls 3 residues outside the read, so it is completed with the germline J gene. The chain is built from TRBV10-1 and TRBJ2-7; TRBD1 aligns across 9 bases. Trimming took 0 bases from V and 5 from J; bases not matched to a gene: 2. This CDR3 spans 14 amino acids. Per the germline V gene, CDR1 is WNHNN and CDR2 is SYGVQD (reference sequence). The covered CDR3 bases are TGCGCCAGCAGTGAGTCGGGACAGGGCGACGAG. This encodes CASSESGQGDE. The full CDR3 reads CASSESGQGDEQYF.

With regard to this clone: The read comes to an end 3 residues before the CDR3 does, leaving the germline J gene to fill in the end. The V and J genes are TRBV19 and TRBJ1-2; 8 positions match TRBD1. The germline V gene encodes CDR1 LNHDA and CDR2 SQIVND (reference sequence). The CDR3 contains 16 residues. CDR3 bases read: TGTGCCAGTAGTCCCCGGAGGACAGGGAGCACAGATACC. Protein sequence: CASSPRRTGSTDT. The entire CDR3 is CASSPRRTGSTDTYTF. The variable domain in full, completed from reference TRBV19 and TRBJ1-2, reads DGGITQSPKYLFRKEGQNVTLSCEQNLNHDAMYWYRQDPGQGLRLIYYSQIVNDFQKGDIAEGYSVSREKKESFPLTVTSAQKNPTAFYLCASSPRRTGSTDTYTFGSGTRLTVV.

Details on this clone: Sequencing ends 3 residues short of the CDR3 end; the germline J gene provides the rest. The rearrangement uses TRBV29-1 and TRBJ1-4; 7 positions match TRBD1. Per the germline V gene, CDR1 is SQVTM and CDR2 is ANQGSEA. CDR3 size: 14 residues. V lost 8 bases to trimming and J lost 5 bases; unmatched junction nucleotides: 11. The sequenced CDR3 bases are TGCAGCTTCCAAGCCGGGACAGCAAATGAAAAA. Its protein is CSFQAGTANEK. The entire CDR3 protein is CSFQAGTANEKLFF.

Of note for this clone: Coverage ceases 3 residues before the CDR3 finishes, and the germline J gene fills in the end. This chain joins TRBV19 and TRBJ1-5; 7 bases align to TRBD1. V gave up 10 bases and J gave up 2 bases; unmatched junction bases: 5. The CDR3 contains 13 residues. Germline V gene sequence: CDR1 LNHDA, CDR2 SQIVND (reference sequence). The DNA read from the CDR3 is TGTGCCACCCATGGGACAGGCAATCAGCCC. Translated: CATHGTGNQP. The full CDR3 protein is CATHGTGNQPQHF.

Note on this clone: Read coverage stops 3 residues before the CDR3 terminus; the germline J gene supplies the remainder. The V and J genes are TRBV13 and TRBJ1-6, with a weak D call TRBD1 (6 bases). Germline V gene lookup returns CDR1 PRHDT and CDR2 FYEKMQ (reference sequence). V lost 3 bases to trimming and J lost 7 bases, with 16 bases between them. The CDR3 consists of 16 residues. CDR3 sequence: CASSLRGGNINSPLHF. The sequenced CDR3 bases are TGTGCCAGCAGCTTGCGGGGGGGCAATATCAATTCACCC.

With respect to this clone: The read falls 3 residues short of the CDR3 end, and the missing part is taken from the germline J gene. The gene calls are TRBV18 and TRBJ2-4, with 10 bases lining up with TRBD1. Germline-derived CDR1 and CDR2 are KGHSH and LQKENI. The CDR3 sequence is 18 residues long. The CDR3 protein is CASSPASSGTGEEYGQYF. CDR3 DNA (partial): TGTGCCAGCTCACCCGCCTCCTCCGGGACAGGGGAGGAGTATGGT.

With regard to this clone: The read is 3 residues too short to cover the CDR3 end, so that end is filled in from the germline J gene. V usage is TRBV5-1 and J usage is TRBJ2-3, with 7 nucleotides matching TRBD1. Trimming took 0 bases from V and 0 from J; bases not matched to a gene: 4. Germline V gives CDR1 SGHRS, CDR2 YFSETQ. CDR3 length: 16 amino acids. The CDR3 loop reads CASSLVGDSSTDTQYF. The part of the CDR3 DNA that was read is TGCGCCAGCAGCTTGGTGGGGGACAGTAGCACAGATACG.

About this clone itself: The read gets to within 3 residues of the CDR3 end, and the germline J gene fills in the rest. This chain links TRBV7-2 with TRBJ1-2, with 9 bases fitting TRBD1. The CDR3 contains 15 residues. The V gene's germline CDR1 is SGHTA and CDR2 FQGNSA. The junction had 6 bases not matched to a gene; V was cut back by 5 bases and J by 2 bases. The CDR3 DNA, read in part, is TGTGCCAGCAGCAAAAGACAGGGGGTAAACTATGGC. Translated: CASSKRQGVNYG. The whole CDR3 reads CASSKRQGVNYGYTF.

A remark on this clone: The CDR3 is cut off 3 residues early in the read; its end comes from the germline J gene. V and J are TRBV6-2 or TRBV6-3 and TRBJ2-4; no reliable D call. CDR3 length: 16 residues. Germline V gene lookup returns CDR1 MNHEY and CDR2 SVGEGT. The CDR3 DNA, read in part, is TGTGCCAGCAGTTACTCGACCCGGAGAACTAACTATGGT. Its translation is CASSYSTRRTNYG. The CDR3, in full, reads CASSYSTRRTNYGQYF.

Notes on this clone: The read terminates 3 residues ahead of where the CDR3 ends, so the germline J gene completes it. The chain combines TRBV7-9 with TRBJ2-7; D is ambiguous. This CDR3 is 14 amino acids long. The germline V gene has CDR1 SEHNR and CDR2 FQNEAQ (reference sequence). V was shortened by 2 bases and J by 2 bases, with 10 bases between the two germline ends. The CDR3 sequence: CASSLNSLAYEQYF. CDR3 DNA (partial): TGTGCCAGCAGCTTAAACAGCTTGGCCTACGAG.

In the case of this clone: The read halts 3 residues ahead of the CDR3 end, with the missing end drawn from the germline J gene. The rearrangement links TRBV13 to TRBJ2-1, with TRBD2 identical over 8 bases. Germline V gene data show CDR1 as PRHDT and CDR2 as FYEKMQ (reference sequence). The CDR3 consists of 16 residues. V shed 5 bases and J 1 base; nucleotides not matched to a gene: 7. The DNA read from the CDR3 is TGTGCCAGCAGCACACGCGGGGGGCCGTCCTACAATGAG. As protein: CASSTRGGPSYNE. The whole CDR3 region reads CASSTRGGPSYNEQFF.

Concerning this clone itself: The CDR3 extends 3 residues past the end of the read, so its final part is completed from the germline J gene. The chain joins TRBV5-1 to TRBJ2-7; 8 nucleotides line up with TRBD1. The CDR3 has 16 amino acids. Looked up from germline, CDR1 is SGHRS and CDR2 is YFSETQ. V shed 0 bases and J 2 bases; nucleotides not matched to a gene: 7. The CDR3 reads CASSLAQTGVPYEQYF. Partial CDR3 DNA: TGCGCCAGCAGCTTGGCCCAGACAGGGGTCCCCTACGAG.

Notes on this clone: Read data end 3 residues before the CDR3 end; the end is taken from the germline J gene. This chain joins TRBV10-3 and TRBJ1-3; 12 positions agree with TRBD1. The CDR3 is made up of 15 amino acids. Per the germline V gene, CDR1 is ENHRY and CDR2 is SYGVKD. V gave up 3 bases and J gave up 6 bases; unmatched junction bases: 3. The CDR3 here is CAISETGQGANTIYF. The sequenced CDR3 bases are TGTGCCATCAGTGAAACGGGACAGGGGGCAAACACC.

A remark on this clone: From the germline J gene comes the end of the CDR3, since the read stops 3 residues before it. J is TRBJ1-2 and V is TRBV7-6; D possibly corresponds to TRBD1 (6 bases). Germline CDR1 reads SGHVS; CDR2 reads FNYEAQ. V was shortened by 5 bases and J by 5 bases, with 12 bases between the two germline ends. This CDR3 comprises 13 residues. CDR3 bases read: TGTGCCAGCAGCCTCCAGGGGTGGTATGGC. Translated, it gives CASSLQGWYG. From start to end, the CDR3 is CASSLQGWYGYTF.

A word on this clone: The observed sequence ends 3 residues before the CDR3 terminus, with the missing tail filled in from the germline J gene. The V and J genes are TRBV7-6 and TRBJ2-1, with a weak D call TRBD2 (5 bases). CDR3 length: 13 residues. V was pared by 5 bases and J by 8 bases, with 13 bases between. Germline CDR1 is SGHVS and CDR2 is FNYEAQ. CDR3 protein: CASSPRRVDEQFF. The CDR3 bases that were read are TGTGCCAGCAGCCCAAGGCGGGTCGATGAG.

About this clone: The CDR3 extends 3 residues past the end of the read, so its final part is completed from the germline J gene. The rearrangement links TRBV7-2 to TRBJ2-7, with 7 bases fitting TRBD2. V gave up 5 bases and J gave up 1 base; unmatched junction bases: 8. This CDR3 has 15 amino acids. CDR1 and CDR2 (germline): SGHTA, FQGNSA. The sequenced CDR3 bases are TGTGCCAGCAGCGCACTAGCGAAAGCGTCCTACGAG. Its translation is CASSALAKASYE. The full CDR3 sequence reads CASSALAKASYEQYF.

Remarks on this clone: The read gets to within 3 residues of the CDR3 end, and the germline J gene fills in the rest. V usage is TRBV7-6 and J usage is TRBJ1-2; the D gene is possibly TRBD1 (5 bases). The CDR3 is 17 residues long. The V gene's germline CDR1 is SGHVS and CDR2 FNYEAQ. CDR3: CASSLGAVRSGYNDYTF. CDR3 DNA, as far as it was read: TGTGCCAGCAGCTTAGGGGCGGTTAGGTCAGGGTACAATGAC. Using reference TRBV7-6 and TRBJ1-2 for the parts outside the CDR3, the full variable domain is GAGVSQSPRYKVTKRGQDVALRCDPISGHVSLYWYRQALGQGPEFLTYFNYEAQQDKSGLPNDRFSAERPEGSISTLTIQRTEQRDSAMYRCASSLGAVRSGYNDYTFGSGTRLTVV.

Turning to this clone: The DNA ends 3 residues before the CDR3 does, and the rest of the CDR3 is filled in from the germline J gene. V is TRBV7-6 and J is TRBJ2-7; 7 bases match TRBD1. V dropped 6 bases and J dropped 5; count of bases not matched to a gene: 10. The CDR3 is made up of 14 amino acids. Germline V gene data show CDR1 as SGHVS and CDR2 as FNYEAQ. The CDR3 sequence is CASRAWTGTDEQYF. Incomplete CDR3 DNA: TGTGCCAGCAGGGCCTGGACAGGAACGGACGAG.

As regards this clone: The read terminates 3 residues before the CDR3 end, so the remaining end is supplied by the germline J gene. The V call is TRBV5-1, the J call TRBJ2-1, with D possibly TRBD2 on 6 matching bases. CDR3 length: 16 residues. Trimming removed 0 bases from V and 1 base from J, with 11 bases in between. Germline V gives CDR1 SGHRS, CDR2 YFSETQ. The CDR3 is CASSLGGGASYNEQFF. Incomplete CDR3 DNA: TGCGCCAGCAGCTTGGGGGGCGGGGCATCCTACAATGAG.

As to this clone: From the germline J gene comes the end of the CDR3, since the read stops 3 residues before it. V is TRBV20-1 and J is TRBJ2-1; 10 nucleotides align to TRBD2. Germline-derived CDR1 and CDR2 are DFQATT and SNEGSKA (reference sequence). The CDR3 is 14 residues long. The junction had 5 bases not matched to a gene; V was cut back by 6 bases and J by 3 bases. The covered CDR3 bases are TGCAGTGCGCCCGCTAGCGGGGGCTACAATGAG. It codes for CSAPASGGYNE. The full CDR3 reads CSAPASGGYNEQFF.

A note on this clone: Read data end 3 residues before the CDR3 end; the end is taken from the germline J gene. The rearrangement links TRBV7-2 to TRBJ2-2; D is unresolved. The V and J ends lost 6 bases and 2 bases respectively, with 10 bases between them. The CDR3 totals 14 residues. Germline V gives CDR1 SGHTA, CDR2 FQGNSA. Incomplete CDR3 DNA: TGTGCCAGCAGTCTTAGACACAACACCGGGGAG. Its translation is CASSLRHNTGE. The complete CDR3 sequence is CASSLRHNTGELFF.